A single sample gave rise to the 3 T cell receptor beta chains below, sequenced in a study of identical twins. TCRdb redid the calling of the 5' RACE reads with MiXCR, one entry per CDR3 protein. This sample has 1.5 million or so distinct CDR3 sequences, with roughly 35% found just once. What was sequenced was cord blood. These receptors were collected from a newborn girl in good health.

The rearrangement joins TRBV5-1 to TRBJ2-1; 12 bases are a match to TRBD2. The J call could be wrong; TRBJ2-7 is a better fit for the DNA end. The germline V gene encodes CDR1 SGHRS and CDR2 YFSETQ. The CDR3 has 19 amino acids. DNA of the CDR3: TGCGCCAGCAGCCCAATGACTAGCGGGGGCCCTTACTCCTACAATGAGCAGTACTTC. Translated, it gives CASSPMTSGGPYSYNEQYF.

The chain links TRBV13 to TRBJ2-1; TRBD2 matches 8 bases. J lost 1 base, V lost 5 bases, and 10 bases had no gene match. From germline, CDR1 is PRHDT and CDR2 FYEKMQ (reference sequence). The CDR3 consists of 17 residues. The CDR3 bases are TGTGCCAGCAGCACCCGGACTAGCCAGTTATCCTACAATGAGCAGTTCTTC. Its protein product is CASSTRTSQLSYNEQFF.

The chain carries TRBV2 and TRBJ2-3; 7 bases map to TRBD1. The V gene end was trimmed by 7 bases and the J gene end by 5 bases; junction bases not matched to a gene: 6. This CDR3 has 13 amino acids. From germline, CDR1 is SNHLY and CDR2 FYNNEI. The CDR3 coding sequence is TGTGCCAGCAAGGGGGCCATGAGAGATACGCAGTATTTT. Encoded protein: CASKGAMRDTQYF.